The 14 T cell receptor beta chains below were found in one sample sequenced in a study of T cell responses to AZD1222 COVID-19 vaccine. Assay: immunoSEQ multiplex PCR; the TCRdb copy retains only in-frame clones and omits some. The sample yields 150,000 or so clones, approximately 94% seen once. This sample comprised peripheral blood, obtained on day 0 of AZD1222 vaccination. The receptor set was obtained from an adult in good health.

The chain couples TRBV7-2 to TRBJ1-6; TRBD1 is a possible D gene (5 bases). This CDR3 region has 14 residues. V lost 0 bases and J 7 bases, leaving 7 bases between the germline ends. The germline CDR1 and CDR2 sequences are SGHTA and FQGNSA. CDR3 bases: TGTGCCAGCAGCTTAGCGGGGCCGAATTCACCCCTCCACTTT. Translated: CASSLAGPNSPLHF.

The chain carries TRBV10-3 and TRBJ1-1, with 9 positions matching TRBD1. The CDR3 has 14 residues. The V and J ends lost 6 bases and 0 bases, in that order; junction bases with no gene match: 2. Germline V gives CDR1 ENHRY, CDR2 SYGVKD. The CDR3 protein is CAIRGTGLNTEAFF. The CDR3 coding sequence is TGTGCCATCAGGGGGACAGGGCTGAACACTGAAGCTTTCTTT.

The chain's CDR3 is CASRPLDRAEKLFF. CDR3 DNA sequence: TGTGCCAGCAGGCCCCTGGACAGGGCGGAAAAACTGTTTTTT. The chain recombines TRBV11-2 with TRBJ1-4; 8 nucleotides line up with TRBD1. With 6 bases clipped from V and 8 bases from J, the junction kept 8 bases outside the gene matches. The CDR3 spans 14 residues. The germline V gene has CDR1 SGHAT and CDR2 FQNNGV.

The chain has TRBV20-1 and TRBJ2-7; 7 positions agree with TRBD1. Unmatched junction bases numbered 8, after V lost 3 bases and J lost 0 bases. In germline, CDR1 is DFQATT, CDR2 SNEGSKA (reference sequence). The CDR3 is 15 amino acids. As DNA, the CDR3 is TGCAGTGCTAGTGCTCCGGGACAGAGCTCCTACGAGCAGTACTTC. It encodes CSASAPGQSSYEQYF.

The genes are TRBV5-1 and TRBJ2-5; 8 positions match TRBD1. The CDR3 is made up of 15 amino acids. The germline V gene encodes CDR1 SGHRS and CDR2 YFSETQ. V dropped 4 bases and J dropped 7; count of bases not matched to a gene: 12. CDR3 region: CASSPGQDPKGTQYF. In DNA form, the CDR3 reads TGCGCCAGCAGCCCGGGACAGGACCCCAAAGGGACCCAGTACTTC.

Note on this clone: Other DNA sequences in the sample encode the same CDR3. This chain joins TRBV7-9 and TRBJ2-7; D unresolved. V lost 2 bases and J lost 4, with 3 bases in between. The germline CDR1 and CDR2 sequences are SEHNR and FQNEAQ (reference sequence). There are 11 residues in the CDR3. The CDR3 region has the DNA TGTGCCAGCAGCTTAAATTACGAGCAGTACTTC. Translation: CASSLNYEQYF.

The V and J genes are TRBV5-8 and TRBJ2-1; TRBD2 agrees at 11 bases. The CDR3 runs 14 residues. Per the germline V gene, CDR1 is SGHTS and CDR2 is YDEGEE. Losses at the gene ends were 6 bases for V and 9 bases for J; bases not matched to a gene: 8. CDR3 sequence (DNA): TGTGCCAGCACCAGGCTAGCGGGAGGTAGTGAGCAGTTCTTC. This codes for CASTRLAGGSEQFF.

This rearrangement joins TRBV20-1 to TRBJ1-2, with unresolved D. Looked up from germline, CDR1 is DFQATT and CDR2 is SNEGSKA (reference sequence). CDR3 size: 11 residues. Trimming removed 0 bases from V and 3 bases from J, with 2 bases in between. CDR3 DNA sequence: TGCAGTGCTAGAGAAGACTATGGCTACACCTTC. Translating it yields CSAREDYGYTF.

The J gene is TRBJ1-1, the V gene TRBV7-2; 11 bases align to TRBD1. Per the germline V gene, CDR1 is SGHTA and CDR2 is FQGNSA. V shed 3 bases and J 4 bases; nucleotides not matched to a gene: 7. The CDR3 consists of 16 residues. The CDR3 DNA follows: TGTGCCAGCAGCTTTAGGACAGGGGGCGCACCCACTGAAGCTTTCTTT. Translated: CASSFRTGGAPTEAFF.

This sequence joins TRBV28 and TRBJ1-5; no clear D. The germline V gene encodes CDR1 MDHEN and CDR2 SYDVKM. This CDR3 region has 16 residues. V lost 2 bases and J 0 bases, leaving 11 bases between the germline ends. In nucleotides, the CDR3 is TGTGCCAGCAGTTTAGGTCAGGCCCGTAGCAATCAGCCCCAGCATTTT. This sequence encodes CASSLGQARSNQPQHF.

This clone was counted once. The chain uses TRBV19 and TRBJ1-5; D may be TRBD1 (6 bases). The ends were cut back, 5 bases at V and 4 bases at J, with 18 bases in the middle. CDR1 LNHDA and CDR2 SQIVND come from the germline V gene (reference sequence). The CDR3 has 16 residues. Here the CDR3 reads CASSGTGTLGNQPQHF. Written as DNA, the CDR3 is TGTGCCAGTAGTGGCACCGGGACACTGGGGAATCAGCCCCAGCATTTT.

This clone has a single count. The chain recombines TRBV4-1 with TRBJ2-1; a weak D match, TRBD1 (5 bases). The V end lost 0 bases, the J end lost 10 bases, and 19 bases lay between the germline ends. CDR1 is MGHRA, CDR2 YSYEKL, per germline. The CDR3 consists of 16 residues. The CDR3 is CASSQDLQGGVFEQFF. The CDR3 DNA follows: TGCGCCAGCAGCCAAGATCTTCAGGGCGGCGTATTCGAGCAGTTCTTC.

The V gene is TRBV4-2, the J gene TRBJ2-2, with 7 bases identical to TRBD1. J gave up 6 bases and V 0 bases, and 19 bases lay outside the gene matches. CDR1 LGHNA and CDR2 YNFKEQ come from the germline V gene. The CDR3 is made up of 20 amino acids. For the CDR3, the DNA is TGTGCCAGCAGCCAAGATGGGGTTGAAGTAAGGGGGCGATACTCCGGGGAGCTGTTTTTT. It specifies CASSQDGVEVRGRYSGELFF.

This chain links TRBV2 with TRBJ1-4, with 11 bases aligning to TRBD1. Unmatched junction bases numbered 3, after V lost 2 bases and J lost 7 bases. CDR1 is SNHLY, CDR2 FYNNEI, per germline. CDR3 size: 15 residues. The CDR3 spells CASSETGTGGEKLFF. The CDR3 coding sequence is TGTGCCAGCAGTGAAACCGGGACAGGGGGTGAAAAACTGTTTTTT.